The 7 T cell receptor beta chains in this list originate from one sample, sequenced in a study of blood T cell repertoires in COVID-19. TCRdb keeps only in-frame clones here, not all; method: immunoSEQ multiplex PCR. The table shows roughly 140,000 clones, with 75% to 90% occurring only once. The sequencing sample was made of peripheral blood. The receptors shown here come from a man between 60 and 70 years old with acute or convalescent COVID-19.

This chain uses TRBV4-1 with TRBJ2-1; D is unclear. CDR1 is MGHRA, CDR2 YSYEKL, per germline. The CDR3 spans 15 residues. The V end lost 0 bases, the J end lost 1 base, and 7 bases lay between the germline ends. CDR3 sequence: CASSQDRPSYNEQFF. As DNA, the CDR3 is TGCGCCAGCAGCCAAGACAGGCCTTCCTACAATGAGCAGTTCTTC.

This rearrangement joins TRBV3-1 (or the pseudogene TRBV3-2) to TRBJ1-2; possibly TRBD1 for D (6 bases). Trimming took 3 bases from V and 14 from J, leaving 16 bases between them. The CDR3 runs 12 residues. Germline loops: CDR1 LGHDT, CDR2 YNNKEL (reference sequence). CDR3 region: CASSQGAPVKTF. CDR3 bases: TGTGCCAGCAGCCAGGGGGCCCCGGTAAAAACCTTC.

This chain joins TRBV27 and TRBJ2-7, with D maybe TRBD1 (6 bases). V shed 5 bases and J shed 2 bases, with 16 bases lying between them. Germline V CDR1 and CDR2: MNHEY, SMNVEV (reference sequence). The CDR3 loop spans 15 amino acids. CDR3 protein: CASSPQWTDAYEQYF. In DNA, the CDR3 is TGTGCCAGCAGTCCCCAATGGACAGATGCCTACGAGCAGTACTTC.

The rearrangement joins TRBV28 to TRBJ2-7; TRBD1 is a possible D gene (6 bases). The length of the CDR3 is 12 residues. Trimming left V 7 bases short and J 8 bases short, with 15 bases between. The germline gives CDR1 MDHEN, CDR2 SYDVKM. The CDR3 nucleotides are TGTGCCAGCACCGCCTCAGGGGTACAGCAGTACTTC. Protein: CASTASGVQQYF.

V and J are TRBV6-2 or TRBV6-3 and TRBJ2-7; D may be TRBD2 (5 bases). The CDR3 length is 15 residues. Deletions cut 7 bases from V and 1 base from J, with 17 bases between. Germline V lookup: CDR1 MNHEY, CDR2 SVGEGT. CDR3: CASNPRGSQSYEQYF. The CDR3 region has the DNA TGTGCCAGCAACCCTCGGGGTAGTCAATCCTACGAGCAGTACTTC.

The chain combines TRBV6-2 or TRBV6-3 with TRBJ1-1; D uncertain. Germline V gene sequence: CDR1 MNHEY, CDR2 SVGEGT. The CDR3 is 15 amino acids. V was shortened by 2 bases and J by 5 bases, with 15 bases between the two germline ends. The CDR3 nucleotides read TGTGCCAGCAGTTACCGACCTCGTGGGGAGACTGAAGCTTTCTTT. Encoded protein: CASSYRPRGETEAFF.

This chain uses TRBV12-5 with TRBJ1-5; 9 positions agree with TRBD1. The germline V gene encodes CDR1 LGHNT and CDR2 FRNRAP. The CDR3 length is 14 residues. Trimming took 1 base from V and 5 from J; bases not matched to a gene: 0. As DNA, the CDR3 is TGTGCTAGTGGTTTGGGACAGGGGGATCAGCCCCAGCATTTT. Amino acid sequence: CASGLGQGDQPQHF.